The T cell receptor beta chain described here comes from a study of post-analysis software for immune sequencing data. Study-wide points: In patients, TRBV5-6, TRBV5-1 and TRBV20-1 belonged to five TRBV segments found more frequently than in controls. Versus controls, multiple sclerosis patients showed significantly lower diversity (normalized Chao1).

The germline CDR1 and CDR2 sequences are SGHAT and FQNNGV. V shed 2 bases and J shed 5 bases, with 16 bases lying between them. CDR3 length: 16 amino acids. Each TCR beta cDNA library carried unique molecular identifiers. T cells numbering roughly 1 to 10 million yielded 450,000 to 500,000 cDNA molecules. TCRdb fed the PCR reads into MiXCR, producing one record per CDR3 protein. Among about 800,000 distinct CDR3 sequences listed, 30% were seen once. For this clonotype: What it recognizes is unknown.

Input material: blood. The chain joins TRBV11-2 to TRBJ2-1; D assignment may be TRBD1 or TRBD2 (6 bases each). This clonotype was obtained from a girl between 10 and 17 years old with multiple sclerosis. The CDR3 region has the DNA TGTGCCAGCAGCTTAAGGGGGGCAGGGAGCCACAATGAGCAGTTCTTC. It translates to CASSLRGAGSHNEQFF.